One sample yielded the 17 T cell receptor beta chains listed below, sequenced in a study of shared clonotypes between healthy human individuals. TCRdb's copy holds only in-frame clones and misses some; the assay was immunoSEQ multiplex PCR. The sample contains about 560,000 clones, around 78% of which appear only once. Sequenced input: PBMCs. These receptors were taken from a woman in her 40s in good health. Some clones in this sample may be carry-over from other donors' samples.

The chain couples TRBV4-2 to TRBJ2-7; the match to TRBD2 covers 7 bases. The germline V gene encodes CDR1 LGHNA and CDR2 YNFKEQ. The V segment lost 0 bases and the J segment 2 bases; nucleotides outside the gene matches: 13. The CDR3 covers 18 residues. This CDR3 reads CASSQDLDASGTPYEQYF. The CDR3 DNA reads TGTGCCAGCAGCCAAGATCTGGACGCGAGCGGGACCCCCTACGAGCAGTACTTC.

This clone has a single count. CDR3 sequence (DNA): TGCGCCAGCAGCAGAGGGGACGGACACTCCTACGAGCAGTACTTC. This sequence encodes CASSRGDGHSYEQYF. The gene calls are TRBV5-1 and TRBJ2-7; D may match TRBD1 or TRBD2 (5 bases each). The CDR3 has 15 residues. Germline CDR1 is SGHRS and CDR2 is YFSETQ. Deletions cut 4 bases from V and 0 bases from J, with 14 bases between.

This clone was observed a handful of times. CDR3 DNA: TGTGCCAGCGTTCTTGACAGGAGCTACGAGCAGTACTTC. Amino acid sequence: CASVLDRSYEQYF. V usage is TRBV2 and J usage is TRBJ2-7; maybe TRBD1 (6 bases). The V and J ends lost 8 bases and 3 bases respectively, with 14 bases between them. Per germline, CDR1 SNHLY and CDR2 FYNNEI. This CDR3 has 13 amino acids.

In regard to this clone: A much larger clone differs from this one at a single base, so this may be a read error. The chain's CDR3 is CASSGTSGYEQYF. CDR3 DNA sequence: TGTGCCAGCAGCGGGACTAGCGGCTACGAGCAGTACTTC. The chain carries TRBV9 and TRBJ2-7; 10 bases are a match to TRBD2. Germline trimming cut 3 bases from V and 3 bases from J; bases unmatched to any gene: 0. The CDR3 is made up of 13 amino acids. Germline lookup yields CDR1 SGDLS and CDR2 YYNGEE.

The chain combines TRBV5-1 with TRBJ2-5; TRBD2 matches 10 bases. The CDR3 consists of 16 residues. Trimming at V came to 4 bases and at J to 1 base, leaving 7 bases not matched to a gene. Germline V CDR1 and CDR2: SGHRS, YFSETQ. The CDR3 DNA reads TGCGCCAGCAGCGAACCTAGCGGGGGTGCCCAAGAGACCCAGTACTTC. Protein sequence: CASSEPSGGAQETQYF.

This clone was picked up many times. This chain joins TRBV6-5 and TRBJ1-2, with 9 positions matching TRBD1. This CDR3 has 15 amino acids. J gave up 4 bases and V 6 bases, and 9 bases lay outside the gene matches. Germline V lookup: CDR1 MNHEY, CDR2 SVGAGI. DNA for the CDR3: TGTGCCAGCAGAGCGGGACAGGGAGGTGGCTATGGCTACACCTTC. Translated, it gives CASRAGQGGGYGYTF.

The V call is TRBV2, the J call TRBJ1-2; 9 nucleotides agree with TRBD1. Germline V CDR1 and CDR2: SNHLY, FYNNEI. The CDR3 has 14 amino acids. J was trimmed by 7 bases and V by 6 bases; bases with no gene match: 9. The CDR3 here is CASRGTGRLFGYTF. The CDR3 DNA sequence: TGTGCCAGCAGGGGGACAGGGCGATTGTTTGGCTACACCTTC.

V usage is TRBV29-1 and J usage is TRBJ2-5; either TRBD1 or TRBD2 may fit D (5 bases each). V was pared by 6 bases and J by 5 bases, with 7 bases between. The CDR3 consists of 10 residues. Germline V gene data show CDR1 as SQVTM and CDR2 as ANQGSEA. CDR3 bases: TGCAGCGTGGGGGTTGAGACCCAGTACTTC. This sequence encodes CSVGVETQYF. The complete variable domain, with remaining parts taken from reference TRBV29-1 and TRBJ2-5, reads SAVISQKPSRDICQRGTSLTIQCQVDSQVTMMFWYRQQPGQSLTLIATANQGSEATYESGFVIDKFPISRPNLTFSTLTVSNMSPEDSSIYLCSVGVETQYFGPGTRLLVL.

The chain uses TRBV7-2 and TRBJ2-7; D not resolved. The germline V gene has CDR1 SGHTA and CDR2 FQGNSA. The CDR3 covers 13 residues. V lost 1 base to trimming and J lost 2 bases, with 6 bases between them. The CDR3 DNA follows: TGTGCCAGCAGCTTAGTTTACGCCTACGAGCAGTACTTC. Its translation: CASSLVYAYEQYF. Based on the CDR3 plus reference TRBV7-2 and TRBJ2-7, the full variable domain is GAGVSQSPSNKVTEKGKDVELRCDPISGHTALYWYRQSLGQGLEFLIYFQGNSAPDKSGLPSDRFSAERTGGSVSTLTIQRTQQEDSAVYLCASSLVYAYEQYFGPGTRLTVT.

In DNA, the CDR3 is TGTGCCAGCACCACTAGGGGACAGGGGACTGAAAAACTGTTTTTT. Encoded protein: CASTTRGQGTEKLFF. This rearrangement joins TRBV28 to TRBJ1-4; 10 bases map to TRBD1. This CDR3 has 15 residues. Germline V gene sequence: CDR1 MDHEN, CDR2 SYDVKM. The V gene end was trimmed by 7 bases and the J gene end by 7 bases; junction bases not matched to a gene: 9. The full variable domain, with the rest looked up from reference TRBV28 and TRBJ1-4, is DVKVTQSSRYLVKRTGEKVFLECVQDMDHENMFWYRQDPGLGLRLIYFSYDVKMKEKGDIPEGYSVSREKKERFSLILESASTNQTSMYLCASTTRGQGTEKLFFGSGTQLSVL.

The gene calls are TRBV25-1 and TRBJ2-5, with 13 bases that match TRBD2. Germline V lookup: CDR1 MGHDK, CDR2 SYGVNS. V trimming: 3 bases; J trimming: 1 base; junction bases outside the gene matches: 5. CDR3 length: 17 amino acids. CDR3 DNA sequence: TGTGCCAGCAGTGAGTCTGGGACTAGCGGGACCCAAGAGACCCAGTACTTC. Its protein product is CASSESGTSGTQETQYF.

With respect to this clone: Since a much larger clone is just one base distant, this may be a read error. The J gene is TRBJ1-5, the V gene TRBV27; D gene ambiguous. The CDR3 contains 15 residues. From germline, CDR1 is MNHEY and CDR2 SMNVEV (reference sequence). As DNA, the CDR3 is TGTGCTAGCAGTTTCTTAGGAGATAGCAGTCAGCCCCAGCATTTT. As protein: CASSFLGDSSQPQHF.

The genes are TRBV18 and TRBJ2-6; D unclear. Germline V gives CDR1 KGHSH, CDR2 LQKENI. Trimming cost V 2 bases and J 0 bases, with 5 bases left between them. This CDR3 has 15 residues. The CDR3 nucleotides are TGTGCCAGCTCACCAGGGGTCTCTGGGGCCAACGTCCTGACTTTC. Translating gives CASSPGVSGANVLTF. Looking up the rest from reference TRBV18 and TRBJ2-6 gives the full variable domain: NAGVMQNPRHLVRRRGQEARLRCSPMKGHSHVYWYRQLPEEGLKFMVYLQKENIIDESGMPKERFSAEFPKEGPSILRIQQVVRGDSAAYFCASSPGVSGANVLTFGAGSRLTVL.

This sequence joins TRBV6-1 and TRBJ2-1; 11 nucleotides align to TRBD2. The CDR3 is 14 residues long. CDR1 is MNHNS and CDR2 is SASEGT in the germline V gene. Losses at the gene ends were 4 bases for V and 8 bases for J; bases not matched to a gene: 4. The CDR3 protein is CASSVAGGVDEQFF. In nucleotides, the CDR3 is TGTGCCAGCAGTGTAGCGGGAGGGGTTGATGAGCAGTTCTTC.

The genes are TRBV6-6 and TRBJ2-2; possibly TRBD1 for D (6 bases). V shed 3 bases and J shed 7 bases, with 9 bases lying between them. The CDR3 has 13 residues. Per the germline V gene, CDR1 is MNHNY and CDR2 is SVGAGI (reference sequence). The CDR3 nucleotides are TGTGCCAGCAGTTATCAGGGGATCGGGGAGCTGTTTTTT. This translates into CASSYQGIGELFF.

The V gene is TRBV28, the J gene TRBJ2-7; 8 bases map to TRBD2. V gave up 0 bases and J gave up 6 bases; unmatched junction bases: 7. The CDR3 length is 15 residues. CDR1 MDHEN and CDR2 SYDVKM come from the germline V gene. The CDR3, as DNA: TGTGCCAGCAGTTTATGGGGACTAGTGGGAGTCGAGCAGTACTTC. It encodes CASSLWGLVGVEQYF. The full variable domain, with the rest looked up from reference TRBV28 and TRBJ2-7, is DVKVTQSSRYLVKRTGEKVFLECVQDMDHENMFWYRQDPGLGLRLIYFSYDVKMKEKGDIPEGYSVSREKKERFSLILESASTNQTSMYLCASSLWGLVGVEQYFGPGTRLTVT.

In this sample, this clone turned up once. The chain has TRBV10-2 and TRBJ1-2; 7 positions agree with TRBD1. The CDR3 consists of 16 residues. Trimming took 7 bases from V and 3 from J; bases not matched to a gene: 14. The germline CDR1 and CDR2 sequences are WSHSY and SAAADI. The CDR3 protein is CASIPNDREEDYGYTF. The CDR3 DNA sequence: TGCGCCAGCATACCAAACGACAGGGAGGAGGACTATGGCTACACCTTC.